Sequencing of this TCR beta chain was carried out in a study of T cell responses to AZD1222 COVID-19 vaccine. Comments on this clone: The antigen remains unidentified.

Only in-frame clones appear in the TCRdb table, and some are missing; sequencing was by immunoSEQ multiplex PCR. This table has 180,000 or so clones, under 95% appearing once. V gave up 5 bases and J gave up 3 bases, with 10 bases separating them. The CDR3 is 14 amino acids. Per germline, CDR1 SGHVS and CDR2 FQNEAQ. Study conclusions and caveats: Clonal diversity was possibly underestimated; the donors were predominantly white British and more often female.

This TCR came from an adult who received the AZD1222 COVID-19 vaccine. Material: peripheral blood, obtained 28 days after the second AZD1222 dose. The genes are TRBV7-8 and TRBJ1-4; possibly TRBD1 for D (5 bases). The CDR3 spells CASSPDSPNEKLFF. The CDR3 coding sequence is TGTGCCAGCAGCCCCGACAGCCCTAATGAAAAACTGTTTTTT.